This T cell receptor (beta chain) stems from a study of cytomegalovirus exposure and HLA in healthy donors. Turning to the study itself: It was reported in a later analysis that the same platform had been used for the roughly 130 validation repertoires as for the approximately 700 first-cohort repertoires.

Study outcomes and limitations: Within the 130 or so validation repertoires, first-cohort TCR clusters tended to co-occur, according to a later analysis.

This clone was seen a few times. The target antigen is unknown. Sequenced by immunoSEQ multiplex PCR; TCRdb stores in-frame clones only, minus some. The data show 350,000 or so clones, roughly 85% seen once. The TCR comes from a woman aged 18-29 years in good health and CMV-seronegative. Sequencing was carried out using PBMCs.

The CDR3 DNA is TGTGCCAGCAGCCGAAGAGGGTCCTACGAGCAGTACTTC. Translating gives CASSRRGSYEQYF. The V and J genes are TRBV7-8 and TRBJ2-7, with D tentatively TRBD2 (5 bases). V was shortened by 5 bases and J by 1 base, with 9 bases between the two germline ends. This CDR3 has 13 residues. Germline V gene data show CDR1 as SGHVS and CDR2 as FQNEAQ.